These 16 T cell receptor beta chains were sequenced from one sample in a study of blood T cell repertoires in COVID-19. Profiled with immunoSEQ multiplex PCR; TCRdb holds only in-frame clones, not every one. In the table there are more than 200,000 clones, approximately 90% of which are singletons. The sample taken for sequencing was peripheral blood. The receptors stem from a man aged 30 to 45 with COVID-19, enrolled during active disease.

This clone has a handful of counts. The V call is TRBV7-2, the J call TRBJ2-1, with TRBD2 identical over 9 bases. Germline lookup yields CDR1 SGHTA and CDR2 FQGNSA. The CDR3 loop spans 15 amino acids. V shed 5 bases, J shed 0 bases, and the junction held 2 bases outside the gene matches. The DNA of the CDR3 is TGTGCCAGCAGCCTACTAGCGGGCTCCTACAATGAGCAGTTCTTC. Its protein product is CASSLLAGSYNEQFF. Together with reference TRBV7-2 and TRBJ2-1, the CDR3 gives the full variable domain: GAGVSQSPSNKVTEKGKDVELRCDPISGHTALYWYRQSLGQGLEFLIYFQGNSAPDKSGLPSDRFSAERTGGSVSTLTIQRTQQEDSAVYLCASSLLAGSYNEQFFGPGTRLTVL.

J is TRBJ2-7 and V is TRBV10-3, with D tentatively TRBD1 (6 bases). Germline CDR1 ENHRY, CDR2 SYGVKD. The V and J ends lost 6 bases and 2 bases respectively, with 20 bases between them. The CDR3 has 16 residues. This chain's CDR3 is CAIRGVGDKKAYEQYF. In DNA form, the CDR3 reads TGTGCCATCAGAGGAGTCGGGGACAAGAAGGCCTACGAGCAGTACTTC.

The chain is built from TRBV14 and TRBJ2-1; D is uncertain. V dropped 0 bases and J dropped 1 base, with 7 bases sitting between them. CDR1 and CDR2 from the germline V gene are SGHDN and FVKESK. This CDR3 is built from 15 residues. As DNA, the CDR3 is TGTGCCAGCAGCCAAGAGCGGCAGTCCTACAATGAGCAGTTCTTC. Its protein product is CASSQERQSYNEQFF.

The rearrangement links TRBV27 to TRBJ2-3; 7 nucleotides align to TRBD1. The ends lost 6 bases at V and 6 bases at J; junction bases unmatched: 18. The CDR3 has 17 residues. CDR1 is MNHEY, CDR2 SMNVEV, per germline (reference sequence). The CDR3 spells CASRSTGDWDPYDTQYF. The CDR3 DNA reads as TGTGCCAGCAGGAGCACAGGGGATTGGGATCCTTACGATACGCAGTATTTT.

The rearrangement links TRBV6-5 to TRBJ1-5; 8 bases map to TRBD1. Germline V gene lookup returns CDR1 MNHEY and CDR2 SVGAGI. The CDR3 runs to 15 residues. V was pared by 5 bases and J by 11 bases, with 14 bases of the junction left unmatched. CDR3 DNA sequence: TGTGCCAGCAGTCCCCAGGGGGCTGTCTCCTCAGCCCAGCATTTT. Its translation is CASSPQGAVSSAQHF.

V is TRBV9 and J is TRBJ1-2; D is ambiguous. Germline V lookup: CDR1 SGDLS, CDR2 YYNGEE. The CDR3 loop spans 16 amino acids. Trimming left V 1 base short and J 6 bases short, with 19 bases between. DNA for the CDR3: TGTGCCAGCAGCGTAAGTGGGGAGGTATCGGGAAATGGCTACACCTTC. Translation gives CASSVSGEVSGNGYTF.

J is TRBJ1-5 and V is TRBV3-1 (or the pseudogene TRBV3-2); 7 bases map to TRBD1. The germline gives CDR1 LGHDT, CDR2 YNNKEL (reference sequence). V was pared by 1 base and J by 1 base, with 1 base of the junction left unmatched. The CDR3 spans 15 residues. The CDR3 sequence is CASSQGRGSNQPQHF. CDR3 DNA sequence: TGTGCCAGCAGCCAAGGCAGGGGGAGCAATCAGCCCCAGCATTTT.

The gene calls are TRBV5-1 and TRBJ2-7; no firm D call. Per germline, CDR1 SGHRS and CDR2 YFSETQ. Trimming shortened V by 4 bases and J by 1 base, and 9 bases separated the two germline ends. This CDR3 contains 13 residues. CDR3 DNA sequence: TGCGCCAGCAGCGAAGCTCCTTCCTACGAGCAGTACTTC. It encodes CASSEAPSYEQYF.

V usage is TRBV7-3 and J usage is TRBJ2-5; 10 bases are shared with TRBD1. After removal of 5 bases from V and 6 bases from J, the junction contained 6 bases not matched to a gene. This CDR3 has 14 residues. Germline assignment: CDR1 SGHTA and CDR2 FQGTGA. For the CDR3, the DNA is TGTGCCAGCAGCACGGGACAGGGGATGAAGACCCAGTACTTC. Translation: CASSTGQGMKTQYF.

The CDR3 sequence is CASSMGSSGGRANTGELFF. CDR3 nucleotide sequence: TGTGCCAGTAGTATGGGGTCTAGCGGGGGGCGAGCGAACACCGGGGAGCTGTTTTTT. The gene calls are TRBV19 and TRBJ2-2; 11 bases are a match to TRBD2. The junction had 9 bases not matched to a gene; V was cut back by 3 bases and J by 0 bases. CDR1 is LNHDA, CDR2 SQIVND, per germline (reference sequence). The CDR3 extends over 19 amino acids.

The V gene is TRBV19, the J gene TRBJ2-7; TRBD1 might be the D (6 bases). Per the germline V gene, CDR1 is LNHDA and CDR2 is SQIVND (reference sequence). This CDR3 has 15 amino acids. Trimming left V 0 bases short and J 3 bases short, with 12 bases between. CDR3 in DNA: TGTGCCAGTAGTATAGAAGGGACACCCAACTACGAGCAGTACTTC. Residues: CASSIEGTPNYEQYF.

V is TRBV30 and J is TRBJ1-3; D gene uncertain. The length of the CDR3 is 14 residues. The germline CDR1 and CDR2 sequences are GTSNPN and SVGIG (reference sequence). Trimming took 0 bases from V and 5 from J, leaving 11 bases between them. The CDR3 loop is CAWSVEGSRNTIYF. CDR3 sequence (DNA): TGTGCCTGGAGTGTAGAGGGATCTCGAAACACCATATATTTT. The variable domain in full, with the rest retrieved from reference TRBV30 and TRBJ1-3, is SQTIHQWPATLVQPVGSPLSLECTVEGTSNPNLYWYRQAAGRGLQLLFYSVGIGQISSEVPQNLSASRPQDRQFILSSKKLLLSDSGFYLCAWSVEGSRNTIYFGEGSWLTVV.

The rearrangement links TRBV5-6 to TRBJ1-5; D unclear. Germline V CDR1 and CDR2: SGHDT, YYEEEE. The CDR3 spans 13 residues. V shed 6 bases and J shed 7 bases, with 14 bases lying between them. CDR3 sequence (DNA): TGTGCCAGCACGCGGGAGGGCAGGCAGCCCCAGCATTTT. Amino acids: CASTREGRQPQHF.

The chain employs TRBV28 and TRBJ2-5; TRBD2 agrees at 8 bases. Germline V gene lookup returns CDR1 MDHEN and CDR2 SYDVKM. V shed 5 bases, J shed 3 bases, and the junction held 5 bases outside the gene matches. The CDR3 length is 14 residues. The CDR3 DNA reads as TGTGCCAGCAGTCCCGGGGGGGGCGAAGAGACCCAGTACTTC. This codes for CASSPGGGEETQYF.

CDR3 in DNA: TGTGCCAGCAGGCCTCAGGGTGGGATTCAAGCTTTCTTT. Translated, it gives CASRPQGGIQAFF. The chain links TRBV28 to TRBJ1-1; D is possibly TRBD1 (5 bases). The CDR3 is made up of 13 amino acids. Germline CDR1 reads MDHEN; CDR2 reads SYDVKM. Trimming cost V 6 bases and J 9 bases, with 17 bases left between them.

The rearrangement joins TRBV29-1 to TRBJ1-2; unclear D gene. CDR1 and CDR2 (germline): SQVTM, ANQGSEA. The CDR3 sequence is 13 residues long. V lost 3 bases, J lost 5 bases, and 13 bases lay in between. In nucleotides, the CDR3 is TGCAGCGTTGATGTGGAGGGAGAGTATGGCTACACCTTC. As protein: CSVDVEGEYGYTF. Together with reference TRBV29-1 and TRBJ1-2, the CDR3 gives the full variable domain: SAVISQKPSRDICQRGTSLTIQCQVDSQVTMMFWYRQQPGQSLTLIATANQGSEATYESGFVIDKFPISRPNLTFSTLTVSNMSPEDSSIYLCSVDVEGEYGYTFGSGTRLTVV.